This T cell receptor (beta chain) derives from a study of shared clonotypes between healthy human individuals. Study outcomes and limitations: Compared with memory subsets, naive subsets generally had larger estimated richness. Sampling was confined to blood; repertoires within tissues likely differ.

Using immunoSEQ multiplex PCR, the repertoire was profiled, and TCRdb retains in-frame clones only, with some absent. The data hold about 1.9 million clones, with just under 95% observed a single time. Terminally differentiated effector memory CD45RA+ cells were excluded by CCR7 positive selection of CD45RO-negative cells. Per germline, CDR1 MNHNY and CDR2 SVGAGI (reference sequence). This CDR3 is 15 amino acids long. V lost 6 bases to trimming and J lost 8 bases; unmatched junction nucleotides: 10. For this clone: Its antigen is currently unknown.

Sample: naive CD8+ T cells from PBMCs. The TCR originated in a man between 18 and 29 years old in good health. Some clones in this sample may be carry-over from other donors' samples. V is TRBV6-6 and J is TRBJ1-6; TRBD1 matches at 7 bases. DNA of the CDR3: TGTGCCAGCAGCAAAAGCAGGGGGTCCCATTCACCCCTCCACTTT. It encodes CASSKSRGSHSPLHF.